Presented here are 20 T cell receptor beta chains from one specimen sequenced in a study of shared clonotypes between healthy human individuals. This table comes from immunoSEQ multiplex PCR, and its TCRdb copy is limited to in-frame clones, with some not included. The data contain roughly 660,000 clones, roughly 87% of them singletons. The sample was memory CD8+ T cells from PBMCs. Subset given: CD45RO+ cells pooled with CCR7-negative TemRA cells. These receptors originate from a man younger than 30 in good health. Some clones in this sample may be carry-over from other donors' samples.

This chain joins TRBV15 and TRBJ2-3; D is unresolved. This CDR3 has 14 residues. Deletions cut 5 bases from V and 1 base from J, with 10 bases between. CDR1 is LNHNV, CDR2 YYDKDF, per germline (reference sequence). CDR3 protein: CATSGGSRTDTQYF. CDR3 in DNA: TGTGCCACCAGCGGCGGATCACGCACAGATACGCAGTATTTT.

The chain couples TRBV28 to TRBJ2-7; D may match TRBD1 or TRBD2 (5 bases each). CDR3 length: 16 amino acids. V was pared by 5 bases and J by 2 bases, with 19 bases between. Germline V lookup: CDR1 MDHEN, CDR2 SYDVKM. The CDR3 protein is CASSPTVGTSAYEQYF. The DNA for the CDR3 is TGTGCCAGCAGTCCTACCGTGGGGACGAGCGCCTACGAGCAGTACTTC.

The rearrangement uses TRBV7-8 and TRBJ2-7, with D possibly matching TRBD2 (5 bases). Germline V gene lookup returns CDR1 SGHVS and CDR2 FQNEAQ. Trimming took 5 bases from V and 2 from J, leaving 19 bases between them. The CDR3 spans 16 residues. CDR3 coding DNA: TGTGCCAGCAGCCCTTTGGGTGGAACTAGTCCCTACGAGCAGTACTTC. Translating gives CASSPLGGTSPYEQYF.

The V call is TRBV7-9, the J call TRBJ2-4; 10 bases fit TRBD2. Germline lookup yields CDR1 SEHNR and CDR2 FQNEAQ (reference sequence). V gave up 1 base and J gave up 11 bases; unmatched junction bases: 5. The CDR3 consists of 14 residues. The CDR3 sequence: CASSLGGLAPVQYF. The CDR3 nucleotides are TGTGCCAGCAGCTTAGGGGGACTAGCGCCGGTTCAGTACTTC. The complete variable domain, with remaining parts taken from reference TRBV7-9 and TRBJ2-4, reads DTGVSQNPRHKITKRGQNVTFRCDPISEHNRLYWYRQTLGQGPEFLTYFQNEAQLEKSRLLSDRFSAERPKGSFSTLEIQRTEQGDSAMYLCASSLGGLAPVQYFGAGTRLSVL.

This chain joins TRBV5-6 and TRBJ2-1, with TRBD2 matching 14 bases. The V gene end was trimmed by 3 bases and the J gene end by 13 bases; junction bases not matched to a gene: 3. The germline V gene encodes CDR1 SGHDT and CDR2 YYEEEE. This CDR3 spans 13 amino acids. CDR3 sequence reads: CASSWGTSGSQFF. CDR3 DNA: TGTGCCAGCAGCTGGGGGACTAGCGGGAGTCAGTTCTTC.

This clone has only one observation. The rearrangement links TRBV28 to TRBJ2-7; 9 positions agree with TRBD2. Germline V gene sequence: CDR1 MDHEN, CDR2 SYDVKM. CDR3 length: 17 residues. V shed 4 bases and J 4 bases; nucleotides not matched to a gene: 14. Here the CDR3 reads CASSSYPGLAVVYEQYF. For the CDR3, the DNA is TGTGCCAGCAGTTCCTACCCGGGACTAGCTGTTGTGTACGAGCAGTACTTC.

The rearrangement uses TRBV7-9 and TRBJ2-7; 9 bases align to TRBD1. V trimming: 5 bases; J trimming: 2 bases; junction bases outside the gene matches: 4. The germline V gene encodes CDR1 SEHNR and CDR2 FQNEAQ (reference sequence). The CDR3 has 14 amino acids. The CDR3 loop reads CASSTRDRAYEQYF. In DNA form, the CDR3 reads TGTGCCAGCAGCACCCGGGACAGGGCCTACGAGCAGTACTTC.

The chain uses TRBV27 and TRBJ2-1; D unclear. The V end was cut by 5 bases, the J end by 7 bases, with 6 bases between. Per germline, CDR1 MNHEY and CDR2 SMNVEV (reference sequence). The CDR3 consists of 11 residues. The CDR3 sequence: CASSARNEQFF. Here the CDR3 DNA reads TGTGCCAGCAGTGCCCGGAATGAGCAGTTCTTC.

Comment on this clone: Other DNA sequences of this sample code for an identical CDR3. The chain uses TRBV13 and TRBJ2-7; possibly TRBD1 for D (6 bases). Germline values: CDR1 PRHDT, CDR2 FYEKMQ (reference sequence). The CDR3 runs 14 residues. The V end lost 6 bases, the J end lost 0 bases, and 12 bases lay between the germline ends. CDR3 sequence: CASSQGRTSYEQYF. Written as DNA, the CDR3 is TGTGCCAGCAGTCAGGGGAGAACCTCCTACGAGCAGTACTTC.

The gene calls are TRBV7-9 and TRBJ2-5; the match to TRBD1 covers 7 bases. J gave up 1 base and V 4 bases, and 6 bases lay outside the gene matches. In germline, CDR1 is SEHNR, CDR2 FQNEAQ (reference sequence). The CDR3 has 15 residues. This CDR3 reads CASSYTGAFQETQYF. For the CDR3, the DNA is TGTGCCAGCAGCTATACAGGGGCCTTCCAAGAGACCCAGTACTTC.

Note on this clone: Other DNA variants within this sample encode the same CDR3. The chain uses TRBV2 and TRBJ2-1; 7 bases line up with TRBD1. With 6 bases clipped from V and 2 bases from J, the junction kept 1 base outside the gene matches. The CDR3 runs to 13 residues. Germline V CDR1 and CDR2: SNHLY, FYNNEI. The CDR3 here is CASRDRTYNEQFF. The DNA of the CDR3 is TGTGCCAGCAGGGACAGGACCTACAATGAGCAGTTCTTC. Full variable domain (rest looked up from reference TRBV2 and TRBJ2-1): EPEVTQTPSHQVTQMGQEVILRCVPISNHLYFYWYRQILGQKVEFLVSFYNNEISEKSEIFDDQFSVERPDGSNFTLKIRSTKLEDSAMYFCASRDRTYNEQFFGPGTRLTVL.

The CDR3 region is CASSQERGGSYEQYF. In nucleotides, the CDR3 is TGCGCCAGCAGCCAAGAGCGGGGTGGGTCCTACGAGCAGTACTTC. The chain uses TRBV4-3 and TRBJ2-7, with D possibly matching TRBD2 (6 bases). Germline CDR1 and CDR2: LGHNA and YSLEER. V shed 0 bases and J shed 1 base, with 10 bases lying between them. This CDR3 comprises 15 residues.

The CDR3 loop is CASSQGLHRDGRTPYEQYF. For the CDR3, the DNA is TGCGCCAGCAGCCAAGGACTACACCGGGACGGACGCACACCCTACGAGCAGTACTTC. The chain carries TRBV4-1 and TRBJ2-7; D may match TRBD1 or TRBD2 (5 bases each). V was shortened by 1 base and J by 2 bases, with 24 bases between the two germline ends. CDR1 is MGHRA and CDR2 is YSYEKL in the germline V gene. The CDR3 consists of 19 residues.

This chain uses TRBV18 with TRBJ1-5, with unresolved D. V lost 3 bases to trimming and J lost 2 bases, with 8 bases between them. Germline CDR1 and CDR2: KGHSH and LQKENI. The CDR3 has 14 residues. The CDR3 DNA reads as TGTGCCAGCTCACCTCTACCCCGCAATCAGCCCCAGCATTTT. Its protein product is CASSPLPRNQPQHF.

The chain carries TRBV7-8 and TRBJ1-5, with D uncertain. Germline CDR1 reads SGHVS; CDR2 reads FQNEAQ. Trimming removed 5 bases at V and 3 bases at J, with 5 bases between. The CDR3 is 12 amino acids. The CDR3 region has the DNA TGTGCCAGCAGCCCAAACAATCAGCCCCAGCATTTT. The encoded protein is CASSPNNQPQHF.

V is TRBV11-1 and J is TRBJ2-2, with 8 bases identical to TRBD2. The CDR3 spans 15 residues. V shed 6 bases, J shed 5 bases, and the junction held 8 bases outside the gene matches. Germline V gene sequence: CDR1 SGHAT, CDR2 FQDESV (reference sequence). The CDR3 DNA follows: TGTGCCAGCAGGACCGGGACTAGGTGGACCGGGGAGCTGTTTTTT. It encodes CASRTGTRWTGELFF.

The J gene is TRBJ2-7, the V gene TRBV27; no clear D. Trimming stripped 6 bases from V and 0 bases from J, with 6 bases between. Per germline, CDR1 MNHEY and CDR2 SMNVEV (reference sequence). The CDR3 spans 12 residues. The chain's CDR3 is CASRGNSYEQYF. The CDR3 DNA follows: TGTGCCAGCAGGGGCAACTCCTACGAGCAGTACTTC.

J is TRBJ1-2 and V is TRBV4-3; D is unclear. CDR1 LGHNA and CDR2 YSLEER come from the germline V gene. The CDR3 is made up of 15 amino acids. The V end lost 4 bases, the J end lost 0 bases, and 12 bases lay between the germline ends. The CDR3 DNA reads TGCGCCAGCAGCCCCTACTCCCTAGCTAACTATGGCTACACCTTC. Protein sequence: CASSPYSLANYGYTF.

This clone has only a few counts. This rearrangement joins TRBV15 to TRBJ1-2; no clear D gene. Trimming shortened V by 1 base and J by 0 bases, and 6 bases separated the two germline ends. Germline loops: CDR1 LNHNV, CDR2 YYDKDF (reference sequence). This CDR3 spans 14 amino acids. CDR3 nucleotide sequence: TGTGCCACCAGCAGAGGGGGAGCTAACTATGGCTACACCTTC. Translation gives CATSRGGANYGYTF.

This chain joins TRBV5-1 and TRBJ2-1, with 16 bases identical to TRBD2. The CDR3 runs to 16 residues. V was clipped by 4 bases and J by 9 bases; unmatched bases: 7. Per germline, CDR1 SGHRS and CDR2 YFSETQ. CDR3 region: CASSRGLAGGQSEQFF. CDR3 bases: TGCGCCAGCAGCCGGGGACTAGCGGGAGGGCAGAGTGAGCAGTTCTTC.